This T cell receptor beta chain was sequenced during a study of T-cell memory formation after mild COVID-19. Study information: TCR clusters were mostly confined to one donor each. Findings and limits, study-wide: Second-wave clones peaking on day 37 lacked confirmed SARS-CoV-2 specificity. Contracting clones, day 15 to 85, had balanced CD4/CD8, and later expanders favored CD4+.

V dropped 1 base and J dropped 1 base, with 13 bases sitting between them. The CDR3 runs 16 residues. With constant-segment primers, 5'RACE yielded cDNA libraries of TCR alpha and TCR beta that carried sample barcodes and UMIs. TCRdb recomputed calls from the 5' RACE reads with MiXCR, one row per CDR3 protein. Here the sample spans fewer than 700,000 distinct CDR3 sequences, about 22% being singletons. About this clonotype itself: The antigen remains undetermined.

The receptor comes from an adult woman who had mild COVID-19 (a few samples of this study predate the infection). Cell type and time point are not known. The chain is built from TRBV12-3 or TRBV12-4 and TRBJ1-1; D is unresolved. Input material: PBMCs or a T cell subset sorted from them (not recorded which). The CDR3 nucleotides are TGTGCCAGCAGTTTAGTGGGGAAATGGGAGAACACTGAAGCTTTCTTT. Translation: CASSLVGKWENTEAFF.